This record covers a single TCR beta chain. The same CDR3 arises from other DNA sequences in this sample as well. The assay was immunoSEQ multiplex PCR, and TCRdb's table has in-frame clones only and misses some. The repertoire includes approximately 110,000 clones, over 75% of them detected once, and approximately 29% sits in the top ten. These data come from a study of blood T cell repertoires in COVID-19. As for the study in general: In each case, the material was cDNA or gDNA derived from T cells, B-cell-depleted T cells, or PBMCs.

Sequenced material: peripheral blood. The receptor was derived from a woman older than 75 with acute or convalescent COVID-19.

In nucleotides, the CDR3 is TGTGCCAGCAGCTTCGGGGGGACGGGGGCCAACGTCCTGACTTTC. This sequence encodes CASSFGGTGANVLTF. The chain employs TRBV7-3 and TRBJ2-6; TRBD2 matches at 7 bases. Germline values: CDR1 SGHTA, CDR2 FQGTGA. This CDR3 has 15 amino acids. The trim removed 3 bases at V and 4 bases at J, leaving 3 bases unmatched.